This T cell receptor (beta chain) was sequenced for a study of T cells in Graves' hyperthyroidism and ophthalmopathy. Study details: Peripheral blood collection took place at initial diagnosis, before any treatment. Study-wide results and caveats: The authors' 13 V-J model separated ophthalmopathy from stable hyperthyroidism.

At least ten counts were recorded for this clonotype. The antigen remains unidentified. RNA transcripts served as the template for amplifying TCR beta CDR3 regions. In the first-round RT-PCR of the TCR CDR3, the HTBI primer set was used. One entry per CDR3 protein results from TCRdb running MiXCR on the multiplex PCR reads. The table has under 350,000 distinct CDR3 sequences, roughly 13% seen once; the top ten hold 30% to 40%. The CDR3 totals 14 residues. CDR1 and CDR2 from the germline V gene are SGHNT and YENEEA. Unmatched junction bases numbered 5, after V lost 6 bases and J lost 2 bases. The cohort's ophthalmopathy patients, a group with duration under 3 months, had a Clinical Activity Score of at least 3 and a NOSPECS grade of at least 4. Extraction of PBMCs used around 9.6 ml of fresh peripheral blood.

Material for sequencing was blood. The chain combines TRBV11-3 with TRBJ2-3; 7 bases map to TRBD1. This TCR came from a woman in her thirties or forties with Graves' ophthalmopathy. CDR3 amino acids: CASSWDRLTDTQYF. The DNA of the CDR3 is TGTGCCAGCAGTTGGGACAGACTCACAGATACGCAGTATTTT.